The clone carrying this T cell receptor beta chain showed up just a few times. Its antigen is undetermined. The method was immunoSEQ multiplex PCR; TCRdb's version includes in-frame clones alone and lacks a portion of them. The table includes tens of thousands of clones, around 85% detected once. This entry comes from a study of lymphopenia after photon versus proton radiotherapy. Study-level findings and limits: Post-nadir diversity loss with photons came from oligoclonal expansion, particularly CD8+ Temra cells. Larger post-nadir TCR diversity loss correlated inversely with survival in deceased patients. Authors raise, but do not show, better survival with proton therapy. Under photons, naive T cells and diversity fell while effector/memory populations rose.

The germline CDR1 and CDR2 sequences are PRHDT and FYEKMQ (reference sequence). The V end was cut by 5 bases, the J end by 0 bases, with 7 bases between. This CDR3 contains 13 residues. This chain joins TRBV13 and TRBJ1-1; D unclear. The source was peripheral blood, collected from a patient treated with photon-based radiotherapy. The receptor was isolated from a man aged 45-65 years with gastric cancer. The CDR3: CASSRKLNTEAFF. The CDR3 region has the DNA TGTGCCAGCAGCAGAAAGCTGAACACTGAAGCTTTCTTT.